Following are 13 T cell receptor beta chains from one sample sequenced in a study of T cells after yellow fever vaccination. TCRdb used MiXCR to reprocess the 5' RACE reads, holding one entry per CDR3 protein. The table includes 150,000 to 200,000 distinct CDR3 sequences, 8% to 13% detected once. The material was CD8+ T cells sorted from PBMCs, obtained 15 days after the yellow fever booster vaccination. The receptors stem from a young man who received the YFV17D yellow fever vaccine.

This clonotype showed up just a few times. CDR3 sequence: CASSRLTVGNYGYTF. In DNA form, the CDR3 reads TGTGCCAGCAGCAGATTGACAGTTGGGAACTATGGCTACACCTTC. V is TRBV7-9 and J is TRBJ1-2; a possible D gene is TRBD1 (5 bases). V lost 5 bases, J lost 2 bases, and 15 bases lay in between. The CDR3 runs to 15 residues. CDR1 and CDR2 (germline): SEHNR, FQNEAQ (reference sequence).

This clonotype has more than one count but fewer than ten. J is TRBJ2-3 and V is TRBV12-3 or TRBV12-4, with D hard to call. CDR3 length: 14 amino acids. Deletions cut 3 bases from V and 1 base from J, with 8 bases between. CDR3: CASSLVSGTDTQYF. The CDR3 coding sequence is TGTGCCAGCAGTTTGGTGAGCGGCACAGATACGCAGTATTTT.

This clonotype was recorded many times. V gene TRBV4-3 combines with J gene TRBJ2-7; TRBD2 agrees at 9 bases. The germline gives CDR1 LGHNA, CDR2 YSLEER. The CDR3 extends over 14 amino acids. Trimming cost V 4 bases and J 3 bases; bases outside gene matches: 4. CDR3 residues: CASSPGGGDYEQYF. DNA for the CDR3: TGCGCCAGCAGCCCGGGCGGGGGGGACTACGAGCAGTACTTC.

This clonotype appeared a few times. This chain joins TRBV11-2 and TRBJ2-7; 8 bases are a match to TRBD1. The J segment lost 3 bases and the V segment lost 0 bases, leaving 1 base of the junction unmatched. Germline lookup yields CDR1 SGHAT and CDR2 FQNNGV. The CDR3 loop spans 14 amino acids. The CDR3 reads CASSLDGTGYEQYV. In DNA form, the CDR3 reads TGTGCCAGCAGCTTAGACGGGACAGGCTACGAGCAGTACGTC.

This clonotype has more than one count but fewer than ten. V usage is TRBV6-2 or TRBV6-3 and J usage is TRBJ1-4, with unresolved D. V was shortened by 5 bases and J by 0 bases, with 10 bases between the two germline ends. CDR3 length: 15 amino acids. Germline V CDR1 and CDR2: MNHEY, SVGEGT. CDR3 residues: CASSLDRATNEKLFF. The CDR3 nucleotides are TGTGCCAGCAGTCTTGACCGTGCAACTAATGAAAAACTGTTTTTT.

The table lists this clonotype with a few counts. DNA for the CDR3: TGTGCCAGCAGCCATATGACAGGGGGACATAATTCACCCCTCCACTTT. This translates into CASSHMTGGHNSPLHF. The rearrangement joins TRBV3-1 to TRBJ1-6, with 9 nucleotides matching TRBD1. The CDR3 consists of 16 residues. Germline V gene lookup returns CDR1 LGHDT and CDR2 YNNKEL (reference sequence). V shed 3 bases, J shed 5 bases, and the junction held 5 bases outside the gene matches.

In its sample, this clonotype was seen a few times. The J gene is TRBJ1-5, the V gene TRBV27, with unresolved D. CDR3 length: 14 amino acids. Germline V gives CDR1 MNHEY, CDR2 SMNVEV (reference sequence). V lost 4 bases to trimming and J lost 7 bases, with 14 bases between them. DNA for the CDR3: TGTGCCAGCAGTTCATTAGGCCCCCGCCAGCCCCAGCATTTT. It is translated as CASSSLGPRQPQHF.

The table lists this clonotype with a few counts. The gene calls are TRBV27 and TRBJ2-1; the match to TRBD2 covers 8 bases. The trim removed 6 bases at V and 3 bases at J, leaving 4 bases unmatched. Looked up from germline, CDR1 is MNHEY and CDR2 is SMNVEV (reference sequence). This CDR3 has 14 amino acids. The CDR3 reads CASSLGTSYNEQFF. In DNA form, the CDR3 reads TGTGCCAGCAGCCTCGGGACTAGCTACAATGAGCAGTTCTTC.

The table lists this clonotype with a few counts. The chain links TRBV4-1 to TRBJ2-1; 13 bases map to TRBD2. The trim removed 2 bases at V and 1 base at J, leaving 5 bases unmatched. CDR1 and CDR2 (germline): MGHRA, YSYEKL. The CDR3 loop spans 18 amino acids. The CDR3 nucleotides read TGCGCCAGCAGCCAATGGACTAGCGGGGGCTCTTCCTACAATGAGCAGTTCTTC. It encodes CASSQWTSGGSSYNEQFF.

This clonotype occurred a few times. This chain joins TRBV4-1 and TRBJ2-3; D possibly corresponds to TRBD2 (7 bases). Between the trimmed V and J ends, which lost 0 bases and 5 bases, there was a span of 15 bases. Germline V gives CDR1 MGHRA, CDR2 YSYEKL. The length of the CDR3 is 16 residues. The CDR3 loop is CASSQEERGAEDTQYF. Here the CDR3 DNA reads TGCGCCAGCAGCCAAGAGGAACGGGGGGCCGAAGATACGCAGTATTTT.

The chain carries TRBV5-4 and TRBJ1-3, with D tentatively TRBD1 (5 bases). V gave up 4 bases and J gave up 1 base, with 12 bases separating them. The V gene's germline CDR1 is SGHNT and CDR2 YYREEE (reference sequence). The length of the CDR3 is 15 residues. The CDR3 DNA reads TGTGCCAGCAGCCCCGGCCGGGGGTCTGGAAACACCATATATTTT. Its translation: CASSPGRGSGNTIYF.

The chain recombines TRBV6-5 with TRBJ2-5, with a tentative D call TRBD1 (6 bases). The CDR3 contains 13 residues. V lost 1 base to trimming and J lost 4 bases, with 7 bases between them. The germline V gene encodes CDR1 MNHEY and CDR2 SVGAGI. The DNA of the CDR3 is TGTGCCAGCAGTTACTTGGGGGCAGAGACCCAGTACTTC. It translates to CASSYLGAETQYF.

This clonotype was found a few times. The DNA for the CDR3 is TGTGCCAGCCCCGGCCGGGGGGGTTTTGAGCAGTTCTTC. It encodes CASPGRGGFEQFF. This chain links TRBV7-2 with TRBJ2-1; 8 positions match TRBD2. This CDR3 is 13 amino acids long. Per germline, CDR1 SGHTA and CDR2 FQGNSA. Losses at the gene ends were 8 bases for V and 9 bases for J; bases not matched to a gene: 9.